The 2 T cell receptor beta chains listed next were all sequenced from one sample in a study of PD-1 blockade in classical Hodgkin lymphoma. Generated by immunoSEQ multiplex PCR, the TCRdb table keeps only in-frame clones and is missing some. The repertoire holds just under 65,000 clones, 85% to 95% seen once, with approximately 8% in the top ten. As for time point: cycle 4 day 1 (C4D1), after 6 weeks of nivolumab. Each and every patient relapsed after autologous stem cell transplantation, and patients got differing brentuximab vedotin exposure. The sequences come from peripheral blood mononuclear cells (PBMCs), collected before the fourth cycle of nivolumab. The receptors derive from a human donor with classical Hodgkin lymphoma.

For the CDR3, the DNA is TGCGCCAGCAGCTTGGCGAGGGCTGGGACCGGGGAGCTGTTTTTT. Translated: CASSLARAGTGELFF. This chain links TRBV5-1 with TRBJ2-2, with a tentative D call TRBD2 (5 bases). The CDR3 totals 15 residues. Trimming cost V 0 bases and J 5 bases, with 11 bases left between them. Germline values: CDR1 SGHRS, CDR2 YFSETQ.

This chain uses TRBV29-1 with TRBJ2-2; 8 bases align to TRBD2. Germline CDR1 SQVTM, CDR2 ANQGSEA. V was pared by 5 bases and J by 0 bases, with 8 bases of the junction left unmatched. The CDR3 is 16 amino acids. The CDR3 DNA sequence: TGCAGCGTTACGGGAGGGCGACACACGAACACCGGGGAGCTGTTTTTT. Translation gives CSVTGGRHTNTGELFF.